This is a list of T cell receptor beta chains from one sample in a study of T cell clones after liver transplantation. Here immunoSEQ multiplex PCR was the method, and the copy in TCRdb shows in-frame clones only, minus some. The sample has some 120,000 clones; 90% are singletons. Sequencing used CD4+ T cells from blood, obtained 12 months after liver transplant. These receptors came from a human patient who received a liver transplant. Some T cells may be transferred from the graft donor. Both conserved end residues are part of each CDR3. Fields, in order: D gene, J gene, clone size, V gene, CDR3 protein, CDR3 DNA. The D gene is left open where the match is weak. Some rows have no size entry. The others give once, few or many, or a class for an expanded clone.

TRBD2 TRBJ2-7 - TRBV23-1 CASSHPSGRANTPPEQYF TGCGCCAGCAGTCATCCTAGCGGGAGGGCGAACACACCGCCCGAGCAGTACTTC
TRBD1 TRBJ2-5 - TRBV7-8 CASSQGQGIETQYF TGTGCCAGCAGCCAGGGACAGGGTATAGAGACCCAGTACTTC
- TRBJ1-3 - TRBV9 CASSPGFRSGNTIYF TGTGCCAGCAGCCCTGGGTTTCGATCTGGAAACACCATATATTTT
- TRBJ2-3 - TRBV7-3 CASSPRLGGDTQYF TGTGCCAGCAGCCCCCGCTTGGGGGGCGATACGCAGTATTTT
- TRBJ2-5 - TRBV7-2 CASSLGMTLARETQYF TGTGCCAGCAGCTTAGGCATGACTCTGGCCCGGGAGACCCAGTACTTC
- TRBJ2-2 - TRBV6-1 CASSEFAGSTGELFF TGTGCCAGCAGTGAATTTGCGGGGAGCACCGGGGAGCTGTTTTTT
- TRBJ2-3 - TRBV6-6 CASSLRERGTDTQYF TGTGCCAGCAGTCTTCGGGAGCGGGGCACAGATACGCAGTATTTT
- TRBJ2-7 few TRBV28 CASSVGQTYSYEQYF TGTGCCAGCAGTGTCGGACAGACCTACTCCTACGAGCAGTACTTC
- TRBJ2-2 - TRBV30 CAWSVPLNTGELFF TGTGCCTGGAGTGTACCTCTGAACACCGGGGAGCTGTTTTTT
- TRBJ1-5 - TRBV6-1 CASSEGSYSNQPQHF TGTGCCAGCAGTGAGGGTAGTTATAGCAATCAGCCCCAGCATTTT
- TRBJ2-7 - TRBV6-6 CASSDYSGHYEQYF TGTGCCAGCAGTGACTATTCGGGGCACTACGAGCAGTACTTC
- TRBJ2-7 - TRBV27 CASSLNGGTEQYF TGTGCCAGCAGTTTAAATGGGGGGACCGAGCAGTACTTC
- TRBJ2-7 - TRBV10-1 CASRRDSYEQYF TGCGCCAGCAGGAGGGATTCCTACGAGCAGTACTTC
TRBD2 TRBJ2-7 few TRBV5-5 CASSPTSGTSVYEQYF TGTGCCAGCAGCCCGACTTCCGGGACTAGCGTTTACGAGCAGTACTTC
- TRBJ2-6 few TRBV28 CASSTPRGGANVLTF TGTGCCAGCAGTACCCCGAGGGGTGGGGCCAACGTCCTGACTTTC
TRBD2 TRBJ2-1 once TRBV19 CASSIDVGLAGREYEQFF TGTGCCAGTAGTATAGATGTCGGACTAGCGGGAAGAGAGTATGAGCAGTTCTTC
- TRBJ2-1 - TRBV11-3 CASSLVGTLGNEQFF TGTGCCAGCAGCTTAGTCGGGACCCTCGGCAATGAGCAGTTCTTC
- TRBJ1-1 - TRBV10-3 CAISASTEAFF TGTGCCATCAGTGCGAGCACTGAAGCTTTCTTT
- TRBJ2-2 - TRBV7-3 CASSLVGVGSANTGELFF TGTGCCAGCAGCCTAGTGGGGGTGGGCTCTGCGAACACCGGGGAGCTGTTTTTT
- TRBJ2-7 few TRBV20-1 CSAGERGEQYF TGCAGTGCTGGGGAGAGGGGCGAGCAGTACTTC
- TRBJ2-3 - TRBV5-1 CASSLGPGLSTDTQYF TGCGCCAGCAGCTTGGGGCCGGGACTCTCCACAGATACGCAGTATTTT
TRBD1 TRBJ1-1 once TRBV5-1 CASSLQGVGATEAFF TGCGCCAGCAGCTTACAGGGGGTGGGGGCCACTGAAGCTTTCTTT
- TRBJ1-2 - TRBV6-1 CASSKDREYGYTF TGTGCCAGCAGTAAAGACAGAGAATATGGCTACACCTTC
- TRBJ2-7 once TRBV7-2 CASSLDGGVYEQYF TGTGCCAGCAGCTTAGATGGCGGGGTTTACGAGCAGTACTTC
- TRBJ1-2 - TRBV4-2 CASSAQGLNGYTF TGTGCCAGCAGCGCACAGGGCCTCAATGGCTACACCTTC
TRBD1 TRBJ2-1 - TRBV19 CASSISDRPYNEQFF TGTGCCAGTAGTATCTCGGACAGGCCTTACAATGAGCAGTTCTTC
TRBD2 TRBJ2-1 - TRBV11-2 CASRTSGRNEQFF TGTGCCAGCCGGACTAGCGGGAGAAATGAGCAGTTCTTC
- TRBJ2-7 - TRBV7-6 CASSSTGWERVAEQYF TGTGCCAGCAGCTCTACGGGGTGGGAGAGGGTTGCCGAGCAGTACTTC
TRBD1 TRBJ1-1 - TRBV6-5 CASKMTGGENTEAFF TGTGCCAGCAAGATGACAGGGGGCGAAAACACTGAAGCTTTCTTT
TRBD1 TRBJ2-7 - TRBV12-5 CASGLGTGSYEQYF TGTGCTAGTGGTTTAGGGACAGGTTCCTACGAGCAGTACTTC
- TRBJ2-7 - TRBV5-1 CASSFRGISYEQYF TGCGCCAGCAGCTTTCGGGGGATCTCCTACGAGCAGTACTTC
TRBD2 TRBJ2-1 - TRBV14 CASSRTSGRTYNEQFF TGTGCCAGCAGCCGGACTAGCGGGAGGACCTACAATGAGCAGTTCTTC
- TRBJ1-2 few TRBV28 CASSLRLYGYTF TGTGCCAGCAGTTTACGGCTCTATGGCTACACCTTC
- TRBJ2-5 - TRBV28 CASTPGLGRETQYF TGTGCCAGCACCCCCGGGCTCGGGCGGGAGACCCAGTACTTC
TRBD1 TRBJ2-1 - TRBV27 CASKKGTGEVDEQFF TGTGCCAGCAAGAAAGGGACAGGGGAGGTAGATGAGCAGTTCTTC
TRBD2 TRBJ2-5 - TRBV4-1 CASSQGPTVAGPETQYF TGCGCCAGCAGCCAAGGGCCCACGGTAGCGGGACCGGAGACCCAGTACTTC
TRBD1 TRBJ2-7 - TRBV19 CASSIDRGQGRYEQYF TGTGCCAGTAGTATAGATAGAGGACAGGGGCGGTACGAGCAGTACTTC
- TRBJ2-1 few TRBV29-1 CSGSGTSYNEQFF TGCAGCGGGAGCGGGACATCCTACAATGAGCAGTTCTTC
TRBD2 TRBJ2-5 - TRBV30 CAWSLSGSRETQYF TGTGCCTGGAGTCTGAGCGGGAGTCGAGAGACCCAGTACTTC